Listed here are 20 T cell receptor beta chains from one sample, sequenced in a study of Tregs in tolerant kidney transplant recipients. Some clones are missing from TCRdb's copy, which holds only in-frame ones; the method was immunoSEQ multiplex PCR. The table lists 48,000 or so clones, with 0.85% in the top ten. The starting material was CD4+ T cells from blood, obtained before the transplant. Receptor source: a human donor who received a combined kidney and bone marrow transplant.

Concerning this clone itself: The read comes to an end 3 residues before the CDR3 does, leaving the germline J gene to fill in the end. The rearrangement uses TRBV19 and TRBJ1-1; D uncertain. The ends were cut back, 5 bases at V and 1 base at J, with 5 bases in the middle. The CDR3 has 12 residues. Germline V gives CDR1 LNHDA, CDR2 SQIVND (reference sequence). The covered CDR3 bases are TGTGCCAGTAGTTATAAGAACACTGAA. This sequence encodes CASSYKNTE. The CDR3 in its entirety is CASSYKNTEAFF. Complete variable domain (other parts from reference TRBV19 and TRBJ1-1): DGGITQSPKYLFRKEGQNVTLSCEQNLNHDAMYWYRQDPGQGLRLIYYSQIVNDFQKGDIAEGYSVSREKKESFPLTVTSAQKNPTAFYLCASSYKNTEAFFGQGTRLTVV.

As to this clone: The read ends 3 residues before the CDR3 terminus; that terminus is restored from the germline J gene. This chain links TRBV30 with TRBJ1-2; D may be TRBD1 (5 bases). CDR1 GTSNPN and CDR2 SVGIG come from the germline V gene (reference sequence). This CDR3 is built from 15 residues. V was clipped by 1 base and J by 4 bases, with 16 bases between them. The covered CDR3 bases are TGTGCCTGGAGTGAGGGCCAGGGCCATATCTATGGC. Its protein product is CAWSEGQGHIYG. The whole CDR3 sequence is CAWSEGQGHIYGYTF.

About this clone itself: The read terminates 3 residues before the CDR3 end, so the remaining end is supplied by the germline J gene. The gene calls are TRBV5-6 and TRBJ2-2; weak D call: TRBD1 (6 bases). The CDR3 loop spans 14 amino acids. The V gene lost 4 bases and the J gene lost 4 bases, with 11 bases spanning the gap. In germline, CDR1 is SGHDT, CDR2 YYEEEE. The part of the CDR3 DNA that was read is TGTGCCAGCAGCCTCAGGGGACCCACCGGGGAG. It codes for CASSLRGPTGE. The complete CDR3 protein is CASSLRGPTGELFF.

The covered CDR3 bases are TGTGCCAGCAGTGGGCAGACAGGACTCTACGAG. This codes for CASSGQTGLYE. The whole CDR3 region reads CASSGQTGLYEQYF. The V call is TRBV6-1, the J call TRBJ2-7; D possibly corresponds to TRBD1 (6 bases). The read ends 3 residues early relative to the CDR3; the germline J gene fills the gap. Trimming stripped 4 bases from V and 3 bases from J, with 13 bases between. The CDR3 contains 14 residues. Germline CDR1 MNHNS, CDR2 SASEGT.

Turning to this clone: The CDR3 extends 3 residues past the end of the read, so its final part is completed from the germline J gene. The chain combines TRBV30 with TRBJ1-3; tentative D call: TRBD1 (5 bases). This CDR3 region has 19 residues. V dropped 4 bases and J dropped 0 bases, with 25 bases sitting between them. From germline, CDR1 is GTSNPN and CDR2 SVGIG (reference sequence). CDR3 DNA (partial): TGTGCCTGGACAATGACAGTTCCGAAAGCTAGTCACTCTGGAAACACC. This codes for CAWTMTVPKASHSGNT. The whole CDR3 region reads CAWTMTVPKASHSGNTIYF.

CDR3 region: CASSITQETQYF. The CDR3 DNA, read in part, is TGTGCCAGTAGTATTACTCAAGAGACC. This sequence joins TRBV19 and TRBJ2-5, with D uncertain. The read stops 3 residues short of the end of the CDR3; the missing end is completed from the germline J gene. Germline CDR1 reads LNHDA; CDR2 reads SQIVND (reference sequence). CDR3 length: 12 amino acids. V was shortened by 3 bases and J by 2 bases, with 4 bases between the two germline ends.

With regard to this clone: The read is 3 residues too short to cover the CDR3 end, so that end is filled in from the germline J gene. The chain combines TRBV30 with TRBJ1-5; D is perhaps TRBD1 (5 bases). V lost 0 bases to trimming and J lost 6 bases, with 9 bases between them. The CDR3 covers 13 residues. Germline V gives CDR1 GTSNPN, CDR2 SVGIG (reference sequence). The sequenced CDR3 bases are TGTGCCTGGAGTGTACAGGATAGTCAGCCC. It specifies CAWSVQDSQP. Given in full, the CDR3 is CAWSVQDSQPQHF.

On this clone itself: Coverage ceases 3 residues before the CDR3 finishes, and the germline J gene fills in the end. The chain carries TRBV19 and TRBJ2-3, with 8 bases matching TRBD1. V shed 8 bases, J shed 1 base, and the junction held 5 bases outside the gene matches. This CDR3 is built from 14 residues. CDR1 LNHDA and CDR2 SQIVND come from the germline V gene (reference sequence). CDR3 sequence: CASGETGGTDTQYF. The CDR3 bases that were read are TGTGCCAGTGGAGAGACAGGGGGCACAGATACG. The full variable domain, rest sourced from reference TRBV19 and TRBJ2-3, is DGGITQSPKYLFRKEGQNVTLSCEQNLNHDAMYWYRQDPGQGLRLIYYSQIVNDFQKGDIAEGYSVSREKKESFPLTVTSAQKNPTAFYLCASGETGGTDTQYFGPGTRLTVL.

Partial CDR3 DNA: TGTGCCAGTAGTGACTACAGGGGGAACACTGAA. Residues: CASSDYRGNTE. The whole CDR3 region reads CASSDYRGNTEAFF. V usage is TRBV19 and J usage is TRBJ1-1, with 7 bases identical to TRBD1. From the germline J gene comes the end of the CDR3, since the read stops 3 residues before it. Germline V gene lookup returns CDR1 LNHDA and CDR2 SQIVND (reference sequence). V trimming: 5 bases; J trimming: 1 base; junction bases outside the gene matches: 4. The CDR3 is 14 amino acids.

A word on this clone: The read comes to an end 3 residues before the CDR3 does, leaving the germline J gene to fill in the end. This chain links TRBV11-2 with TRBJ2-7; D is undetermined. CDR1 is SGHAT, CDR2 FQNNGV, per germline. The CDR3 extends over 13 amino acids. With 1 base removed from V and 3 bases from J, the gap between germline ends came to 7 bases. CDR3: CASSLGQNYEQYF. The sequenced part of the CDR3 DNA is TGTGCCAGCAGCTTAGGACAAAACTACGAG.

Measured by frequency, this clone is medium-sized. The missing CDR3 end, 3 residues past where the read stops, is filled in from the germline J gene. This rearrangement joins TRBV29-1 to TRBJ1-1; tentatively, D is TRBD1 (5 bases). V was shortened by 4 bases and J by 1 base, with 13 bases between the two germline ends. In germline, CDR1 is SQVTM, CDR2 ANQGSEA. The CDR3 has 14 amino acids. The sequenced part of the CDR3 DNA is TGCAGCGTTGGGGGCAGGGATAAGAACACTGAA. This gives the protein CSVGGRDKNTE. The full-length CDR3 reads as CSVGGRDKNTEAFF.

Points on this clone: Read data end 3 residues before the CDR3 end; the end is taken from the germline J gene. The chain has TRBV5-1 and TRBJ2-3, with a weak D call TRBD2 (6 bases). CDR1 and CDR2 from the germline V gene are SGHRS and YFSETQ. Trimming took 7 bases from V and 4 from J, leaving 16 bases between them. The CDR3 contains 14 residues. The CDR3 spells CASGTLGGSDTQYF. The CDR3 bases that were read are TGCGCCAGCGGCACCCTCGGGGGTTCAGATACG.

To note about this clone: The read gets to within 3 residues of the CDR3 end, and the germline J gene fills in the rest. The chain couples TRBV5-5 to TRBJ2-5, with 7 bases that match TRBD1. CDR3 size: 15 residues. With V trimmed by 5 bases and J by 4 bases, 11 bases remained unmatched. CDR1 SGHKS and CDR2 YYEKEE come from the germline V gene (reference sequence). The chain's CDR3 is CASRPVDRAGETQYF. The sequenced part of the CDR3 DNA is TGTGCCAGCAGGCCAGTCGACAGGGCGGGAGAGACC.

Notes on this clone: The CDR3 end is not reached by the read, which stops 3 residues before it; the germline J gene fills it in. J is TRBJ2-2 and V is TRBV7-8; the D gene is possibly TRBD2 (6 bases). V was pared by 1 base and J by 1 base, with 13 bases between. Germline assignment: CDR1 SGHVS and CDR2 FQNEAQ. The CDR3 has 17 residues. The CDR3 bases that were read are TGTGCCAGCAGCTTAGTCGGCGGGGTGGGGAACACCGGGGAG. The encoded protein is CASSLVGGVGNTGE. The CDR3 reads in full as CASSLVGGVGNTGELFF. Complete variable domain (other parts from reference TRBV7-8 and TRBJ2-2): GAGVSQSPRYKVAKRGQDVALRCDPISGHVSLFWYQQALGQGPEFLTYFQNEAQLDKSGLPSDRFFAERPEGSVSTLKIQRTQQEDSAVYLCASSLVGGVGNTGELFFGEGSRLTVL.

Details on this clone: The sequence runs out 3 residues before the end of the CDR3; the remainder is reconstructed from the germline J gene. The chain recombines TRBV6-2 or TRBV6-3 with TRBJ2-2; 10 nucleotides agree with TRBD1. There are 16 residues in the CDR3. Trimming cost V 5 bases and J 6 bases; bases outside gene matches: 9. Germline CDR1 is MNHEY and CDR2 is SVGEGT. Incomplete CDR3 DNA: TGTGCCAGCAGTCCCTGGACAGGGGGGATCTCCGGGGAG. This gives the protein CASSPWTGGISGE. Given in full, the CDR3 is CASSPWTGGISGELFF.

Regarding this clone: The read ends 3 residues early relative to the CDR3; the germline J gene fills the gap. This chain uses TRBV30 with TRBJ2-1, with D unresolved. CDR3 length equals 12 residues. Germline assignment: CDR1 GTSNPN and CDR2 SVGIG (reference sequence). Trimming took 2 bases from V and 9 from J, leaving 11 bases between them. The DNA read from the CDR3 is TGTGCCTGGAGTTCTGACGGGTTTGAG. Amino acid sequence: CAWSSDGFE. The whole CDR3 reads CAWSSDGFEQFF.

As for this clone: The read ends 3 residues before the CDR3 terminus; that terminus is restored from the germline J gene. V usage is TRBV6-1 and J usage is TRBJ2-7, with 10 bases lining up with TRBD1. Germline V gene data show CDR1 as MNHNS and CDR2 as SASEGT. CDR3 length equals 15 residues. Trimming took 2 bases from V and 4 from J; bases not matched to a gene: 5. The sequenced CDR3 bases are TGTGCCAGCAGTGAACAAGGACAGGGGGTTTACGAG. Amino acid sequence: CASSEQGQGVYE. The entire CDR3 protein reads CASSEQGQGVYEQYF.

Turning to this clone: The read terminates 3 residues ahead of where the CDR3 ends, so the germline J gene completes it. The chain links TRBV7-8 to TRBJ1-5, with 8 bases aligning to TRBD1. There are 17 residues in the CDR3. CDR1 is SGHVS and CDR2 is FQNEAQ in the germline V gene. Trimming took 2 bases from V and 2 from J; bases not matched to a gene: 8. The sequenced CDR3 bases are TGTGCCAGCAGCTTAAGGGGGACGGGACAGGGCAATCAGCCC. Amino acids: CASSLRGTGQGNQP. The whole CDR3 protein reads CASSLRGTGQGNQPQHF.

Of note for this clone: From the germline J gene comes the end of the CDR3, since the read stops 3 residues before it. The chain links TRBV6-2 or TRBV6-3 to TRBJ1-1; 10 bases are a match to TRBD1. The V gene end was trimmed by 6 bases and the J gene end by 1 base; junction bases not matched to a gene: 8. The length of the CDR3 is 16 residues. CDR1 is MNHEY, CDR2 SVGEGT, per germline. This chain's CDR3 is CASSQLRQGANTEAFF. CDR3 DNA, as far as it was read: TGTGCCAGCAGCCAGTTAAGACAGGGGGCGAACACTGAA.

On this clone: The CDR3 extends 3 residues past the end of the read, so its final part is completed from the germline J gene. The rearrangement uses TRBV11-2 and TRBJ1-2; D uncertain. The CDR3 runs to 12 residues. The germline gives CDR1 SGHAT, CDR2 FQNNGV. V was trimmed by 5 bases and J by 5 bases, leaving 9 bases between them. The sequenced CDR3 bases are TGTGCCAGCAGCCGCCCAGGATATGGC. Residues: CASSRPGYG. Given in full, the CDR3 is CASSRPGYGYTF.